These T cell receptor beta chains were read from a single sample in a study of cytomegalovirus exposure and HLA in healthy donors. The assay was immunoSEQ multiplex PCR, and TCRdb's table has in-frame clones only and misses some. The data contain approximately 45,000 clones, approximately 72% of them singletons. Sequenced material: PBMCs. The receptors derive from a woman aged 25-40 years in good health and CMV-seronegative. The CDR3 runs from the conserved cysteine through the conserved F or W. D genes are given only for firm matches. Rows may omit the clone size; those that give it use once, few, many or a size class.

TRBV5-1	TRBJ2-7	once	TRBD2	CASSLGAGGREQYF	TGCGCCAGCAGCTTGGGGGCGGGGGGGCGCGAGCAGTACTTC
TRBV7-2	TRBJ1-1	NA	TRBD1	CASSPELRGLNAFF	TGTGCCAGCAGCCCAGAACTCAGGGGGCTGAACGCTTTCTTT
TRBV7-8	TRBJ1-1	NA	NA	CASRRGGTEAFF	TGTGCCAGTCGGAGAGGGGGCACTGAAGCTTTCTTT
TRBV4-2	TRBJ1-2	NA	TRBD1	CASSQDHITGGQFGYTF	TGTGCCAGCAGCCAAGATCACATTACAGGGGGTCAGTTTGGCTACACCTTC
TRBV4-2	TRBJ1-5	NA	NA	CASSQDFTGNQPQHF	TGTGCCAGCAGCCAAGATTTCACGGGGAATCAGCCCCAGCATTTT
TRBV4-2	TRBJ1-1	NA	NA	CASSQDPQGFYAFF	TGTGCCAGCAGCCAAGATCCCCAGGGGTTTTACGCTTTCTTT
TRBV5-1	TRBJ1-6	NA	TRBD1	CASSGQGVGSPLHF	TGCGCCAGCAGCGGACAGGGCGTAGGTTCACCCCTCCACTTT
TRBV2	TRBJ1-3	NA	TRBD1	CASSLINIGTAFSGNTIYF	TGTGCCAGCAGTTTAATCAACATTGGGACAGCATTCTCTGGAAACACCATATATTTT
TRBV19	TRBJ1-5	NA	NA	CASSSQGRHQPQHF	TGTGCCAGTAGTTCACAGGGAAGGCATCAGCCCCAGCATTTT
TRBV7-8	TRBJ1-4	NA	TRBD1	CASSLDRGFATNEKLFF	TGTGCCAGCAGCTTGGACAGGGGTTTTGCAACTAATGAAAAACTGTTTTTT
TRBV18	TRBJ2-3	NA	TRBD2	CASSAGLAGTDTQYF	TGTGCCAGCTCAGCGGGACTAGCGGGCACAGATACGCAGTATTTT